Presented here are 25 T cell receptor beta chains from one specimen sequenced in a study of long-term antiretroviral therapy in people with HIV. They ran version v3.0 of the immunoSEQ assay at survey level. TCRdb's table, derived via immunoSEQ multiplex PCR, lists solely in-frame clones and lacks some. The table has approximately 24,000 clones, around 90% seen once; the top ten hold 8% to 9.5%. Sequenced here: unsorted PBMCs, sampled 1.8 years before starting antiretroviral therapy. The receptors derive from a man aged 50-60 years with HIV.

The chain recombines TRBV19 with TRBJ2-7; TRBD2 aligns across 7 bases. CDR1 and CDR2 (germline): LNHDA, SQIVND (reference sequence). The CDR3 has 16 amino acids. The trim removed 9 bases at V and 0 bases at J, leaving 14 bases unmatched. Here the CDR3 DNA reads TGTGCCAGCAAAAGATATAGCGGGCTGAGCTCCTACGAGCAGTACTTC. Encoded protein: CASKRYSGLSSYEQYF.

The chain combines TRBV2 with TRBJ1-1, with TRBD1 identical over 9 bases. Germline-derived CDR1 and CDR2 are SNHLY and FYNNEI. This CDR3 has 13 residues. The V gene end was trimmed by 9 bases and the J gene end by 5 bases; junction bases not matched to a gene: 7. CDR3 in amino acids: CARSGTGLTEAFF. The CDR3 DNA reads as TGTGCCAGATCCGGGACAGGGCTAACTGAAGCTTTCTTT.

The chain uses TRBV30 and TRBJ1-4, with D possibly TRBD1 on 6 matching bases. Trimming pared 4 bases from V and 8 bases from J, leaving 20 bases between. This CDR3 has 15 residues. Germline-derived CDR1 and CDR2 are GTSNPN and SVGIG (reference sequence). Here the CDR3 reads CAWTAIGGISEKLFF. CDR3 nucleotides: TGTGCCTGGACGGCGATAGGGGGTATCAGCGAAAAACTGTTTTTT.

This chain connects TRBV7-9 to TRBJ2-1; 9 positions match TRBD2. The germline CDR1 and CDR2 sequences are SEHNR and FQNEAQ (reference sequence). This CDR3 has 16 amino acids. The ends lost 1 base at V and 8 bases at J; junction bases unmatched: 9. The CDR3 spells CASSLVAGGLGDEQFF. The CDR3 DNA reads as TGTGCCAGCAGCTTAGTGGCGGGGGGGCTCGGAGATGAGCAGTTCTTC. The whole variable domain, filled in from reference TRBV7-9 and TRBJ2-1, reads DTGVSQNPRHKITKRGQNVTFRCDPISEHNRLYWYRQTLGQGPEFLTYFQNEAQLEKSRLLSDRFSAERPKGSFSTLEIQRTEQGDSAMYLCASSLVAGGLGDEQFFGPGTRLTVL.

This rearrangement joins TRBV28 to TRBJ1-1, with unresolved D. Trimming shortened V by 3 bases and J by 1 base, and 9 bases separated the two germline ends. CDR3 length: 14 residues. The germline CDR1 and CDR2 sequences are MDHEN and SYDVKM. The CDR3 DNA follows: TGTGCCAGCAGTTTTTTGGCACGGAACACTGAAGCTTTCTTT. Encoded protein: CASSFLARNTEAFF.

This sequence joins TRBV5-6 and TRBJ1-1; D remains ambiguous. Germline V lookup: CDR1 SGHDT, CDR2 YYEEEE. The V gene lost 4 bases and the J gene lost 3 bases, with 7 bases spanning the gap. The CDR3 covers 12 residues. CDR3 nucleotide sequence: TGTGCCAGCAGCATCCAGGACACTGAAGCTTTCTTT. This gives the protein CASSIQDTEAFF.

The chain employs TRBV29-1 and TRBJ1-5, with D possibly matching TRBD1 (5 bases). The ends were cut back, 6 bases at V and 6 bases at J, with 15 bases in the middle. The CDR3 runs 13 residues. Germline CDR1 SQVTM, CDR2 ANQGSEA. Here the CDR3 reads CSVLQGTSQPQHF. CDR3 nucleotides: TGCAGCGTATTGCAGGGAACGAGTCAGCCCCAGCATTTT. Complete variable domain (other parts from reference TRBV29-1 and TRBJ1-5): SAVISQKPSRDICQRGTSLTIQCQVDSQVTMMFWYRQQPGQSLTLIATANQGSEATYESGFVIDKFPISRPNLTFSTLTVSNMSPEDSSIYLCSVLQGTSQPQHFGDGTRLSIL.

The CDR3 coding sequence is TGTGCCAGCAGCCGTGAGGGGACTTCAAATTCACCCCTCCACTTT. As protein: CASSREGTSNSPLHF. The V gene is TRBV5-8, the J gene TRBJ1-6, with D maybe TRBD1 (5 bases). The V end was cut by 4 bases, the J end by 7 bases, with 15 bases between. The CDR3 has 15 amino acids. Germline V gene data show CDR1 as SGHTS and CDR2 as YDEGEE. Full variable domain (outside the CDR3, taken from reference TRBV5-8 and TRBJ1-6): EAGVTQSPTHLIKTRGQQATLRCSPISGHTSVYWYQQALGLGLQFLLWYDEGEERNRGNFPPRFSGRQFPNYSSELNVNALELEDSALYLCASSREGTSNSPLHFGNGTRLTVT.

The chain links TRBV28 to TRBJ2-1; D ambiguous. The V end was cut by 2 bases, the J end by 6 bases, with 14 bases between. This CDR3 region has 15 residues. The germline CDR1 and CDR2 sequences are MDHEN and SYDVKM. In DNA form, the CDR3 reads TGTGCCAGCAGTTTAATTGATACAGTAGGCAATGAGCAGTTCTTC. It encodes CASSLIDTVGNEQFF.

The V call is TRBV6-6, the J call TRBJ1-5; no clear D. CDR3 size: 13 residues. Trimming removed 6 bases at V and 4 bases at J, with 10 bases between. CDR1 and CDR2 from the germline V gene are MNHNY and SVGAGI (reference sequence). The chain's CDR3 is CASSQLLNQPQHF. The CDR3 DNA sequence: TGTGCCAGCAGCCAACTATTAAATCAGCCCCAGCATTTT.

This chain connects TRBV4-1 to TRBJ1-2; no firm D call. The V gene's germline CDR1 is MGHRA and CDR2 YSYEKL. Trimming stripped 3 bases from V and 4 bases from J, with 18 bases between. The CDR3 is 16 residues long. The CDR3, as DNA: TGCGCCAGCAGCCACCCCCCACGTAGCACCATCTATGGCTACACCTTC. This encodes CASSHPPRSTIYGYTF.

The CDR3 DNA is TGCGCCAGCAGCCAAGTAGCGGGAGCTAACTATGGCTACACCTTC. Translating gives CASSQVAGANYGYTF. This chain links TRBV4-3 with TRBJ1-2; the D is unclear. The CDR3 length is 15 residues. V was pared by 1 base and J by 0 bases, with 9 bases between. Germline-derived CDR1 and CDR2 are LGHNA and YSLEER.

This chain uses TRBV27 with TRBJ2-2, with 16 bases matching TRBD2. CDR1 is MNHEY and CDR2 is SMNVEV in the germline V gene (reference sequence). Trimming took 5 bases from V and 4 from J; bases not matched to a gene: 4. The CDR3 covers 17 residues. The CDR3 region is CASSLGLAGGPTGELFF. CDR3 sequence (DNA): TGTGCCAGCAGTCTGGGACTAGCGGGGGGGCCCACCGGGGAGCTGTTTTTT.

The chain joins TRBV21-1 to TRBJ1-5; the D call of TRBD1 is as the table states it, not checked on the DNA. TRBV21-1 is a listed pseudogene. This CDR3 has 17 residues. CDR3 nucleotide sequence: TGTGCCAGCAGCAAATTGACAAGACAGGGGGGGGATCAGCCCCAGCATTTT. Translated, it gives CASSKLTRQGGDQPQHF.

The CDR3 is CANPGTVGSSSYNEQFF. The DNA for the CDR3 is TGTGCCAACCCAGGGACCGTAGGATCGAGCTCCTACAATGAGCAGTTCTTC. This chain joins TRBV2 and TRBJ2-1, with D possibly called TRBD1 or TRBD2 (5 bases each). Trimming took off 10 bases at V and 0 bases at J, with 22 bases between the two ends. Germline V gene lookup returns CDR1 SNHLY and CDR2 FYNNEI. The CDR3 consists of 17 residues.

The chain recombines TRBV5-1 with TRBJ2-7, with D tentatively TRBD2 (5 bases). From germline, CDR1 is SGHRS and CDR2 YFSETQ. This CDR3 spans 12 amino acids. Deletions cut 5 bases from V and 6 bases from J, with 12 bases between. The CDR3 loop reads CASSGLGSEQYF. CDR3 DNA: TGCGCCAGCAGTGGGCTGGGGAGCGAGCAGTACTTC.

The sample holds a few counts of this clone. The chain couples TRBV6-1 to TRBJ1-2, with 8 nucleotides matching TRBD1. V was clipped by 5 bases and J by 6 bases; unmatched bases: 11. The germline gives CDR1 MNHNS, CDR2 SASEGT. This CDR3 region has 15 residues. The chain's CDR3 is CASSFTWQGADGYTF. In DNA, the CDR3 is TGTGCCAGCAGTTTCACTTGGCAGGGGGCGGATGGCTACACCTTC.

The chain employs TRBV27 and TRBJ2-5; the match to TRBD2 covers 8 bases. CDR1 MNHEY and CDR2 SMNVEV come from the germline V gene (reference sequence). The CDR3 sequence is 14 residues long. The junction had 4 bases not matched to a gene; V was cut back by 6 bases and J by 1 base. In nucleotides, the CDR3 is TGTGCCAGCAGGAGAAGCGGGAGCCAAGAGACCCAGTACTTC. This codes for CASRRSGSQETQYF.

The rearrangement joins TRBV5-1 to TRBJ2-7; D is possibly TRBD1 or TRBD2 (6 bases each). The CDR3 extends over 15 amino acids. In germline, CDR1 is SGHRS, CDR2 YFSETQ. Trimming shortened V by 0 bases and J by 6 bases, and 16 bases separated the two germline ends. The CDR3 reads CASSLVPGAAGEQYF. The CDR3 DNA sequence: TGCGCCAGCAGCTTGGTGCCGGGGGCGGCGGGCGAGCAGTACTTC.

By sample share, this clone is large. The rearrangement uses TRBV9 and TRBJ2-7, with 9 nucleotides matching TRBD1. The CDR3 is 14 residues long. After removal of 0 bases from V and 6 bases from J, the junction contained 4 bases not matched to a gene. Per germline, CDR1 SGDLS and CDR2 YYNGEE. The CDR3 reads CASSVAGTGPEQYF. The CDR3 DNA reads TGTGCCAGCAGCGTAGCCGGGACAGGGCCCGAGCAGTACTTC.

The J gene is TRBJ1-2, the V gene TRBV11-2; D gene unclear. The germline gives CDR1 SGHAT, CDR2 FQNNGV. Trimming took off 5 bases at V and 5 bases at J, with 9 bases between the two ends. CDR3 size: 12 residues. CDR3 protein: CASSLGSYGYTF. The CDR3 DNA reads as TGTGCCAGCAGCCTAGGGTCTTATGGCTACACCTTC.

The CDR3 is CASSFLFEQFF. The DNA for the CDR3 is TGTGCCAGCAGCTTTTTGTTTGAGCAGTTCTTC. The V gene is TRBV7-2, the J gene TRBJ2-1; D is undetermined. Trimming cost V 3 bases and J 9 bases, with 6 bases left between them. There are 11 residues in the CDR3. Germline values: CDR1 SGHTA, CDR2 FQGNSA. Drawing the rest from reference TRBV7-2 and TRBJ2-1, the complete variable domain is GAGVSQSPSNKVTEKGKDVELRCDPISGHTALYWYRQSLGQGLEFLIYFQGNSAPDKSGLPSDRFSAERTGGSVSTLTIQRTQQEDSAVYLCASSFLFEQFFGPGTRLTVL.

The chain employs TRBV28 and TRBJ2-5, with D perhaps matching TRBD1 or TRBD2 (7 bases each). Germline-derived CDR1 and CDR2 are MDHEN and SYDVKM. V was shortened by 6 bases and J by 7 bases, with 15 bases between the two germline ends. The CDR3 is 13 residues long. This chain's CDR3 is CASRFSGGGTQYF. The CDR3 bases are TGTGCCAGCAGATTCTCAGGGGGGGGGACCCAGTACTTC.

The V and J genes are TRBV25-1 and TRBJ1-1; D might be TRBD1 (6 bases). The germline CDR1 and CDR2 sequences are MGHDK and SYGVNS. The CDR3 has 13 residues. Trimming cost V 3 bases and J 3 bases, with 8 bases left between them. This CDR3 reads CASSDGGYTEAFF. CDR3 DNA: TGTGCCAGCAGTGACGGGGGCTACACTGAAGCTTTCTTT.

The chain employs TRBV6-5 and TRBJ1-1; 7 positions agree with TRBD1. J lost 5 bases, V lost 3 bases, and 6 bases had no gene match. The length of the CDR3 is 14 residues. CDR1 MNHEY and CDR2 SVGAGI come from the germline V gene. CDR3 nucleotides: TGTGCCAGCAGTTATCTACAGGGGATAACTGAAGCTTTCTTT. This gives the protein CASSYLQGITEAFF.